This T cell receptor (beta chain) was profiled in a study of cytomegalovirus exposure and HLA in healthy donors. Regarding the study as a whole: As was reported, the classifier diagnosed cytomegalovirus status with high specificity and sensitivity.

Concerning this clone itself: Its specificity is unknown.

The repertoire was sequenced with immunoSEQ multiplex PCR; TCRdb's copy has only in-frame clones and lacks some. The sample lists some 200,000 clones; about 93% were seen once. V lost 1 base, J lost 5 bases, and 12 bases stayed unmatched. CDR1 is MGHRA, CDR2 YSYEKL, per germline. This CDR3 is 17 amino acids long. This receptor was taken from a woman aged 18-35 years in good health and CMV-seronegative. The chain recombines TRBV4-1 with TRBJ2-5, with TRBD2 matching over 8 bases. The sequenced sample consisted of PBMCs. CDR3 nucleotide sequence: TGCGCCAGCAGCCAAGTGGATGGAGCGGGAGAACGGGAGACCCAGTACTTC. Its translation: CASSQVDGAGERETQYF.